This is a list of T cell receptor beta chains from one sample in a study of healthy donors' naive CD4 and CD8 T cells. One entry per CDR3 protein, called by TCRdb with MiXCR from the reads. In the table there are approximately 180,000 distinct CDR3 sequences, around 80% of which are singletons. The specimen was naive CD4+ and CD8+ T cells sorted from blood, pooled from several donors. These TCRs come from a pool of human donors in good health; the sample pools cells from several healthy donors. Both conserved end residues are part of each CDR3. A D gene is named only where the DNA matches it firmly. Expanded clones get a size class; other rows say once, few or many, or leave the size out.

TRBV27	-	TRBJ2-6	-	CASSLSGGANVLTF	TGTGCCAGCAGTTTATCTGGTGGGGCCAACGTCCTGACTTTC
TRBV30	-	TRBJ2-1	-	CAWSVGGSSYNEQFF	TGTGCCTGGAGTGTAGGAGGGAGCTCCTACAATGAGCAGTTCTTC
TRBV12-3/TRBV12-4	-	TRBJ2-2	TRBD1	CASSPLPGQDTPALDTGELFF	TGTGCCAGCAGTCCTCTCCCGGGACAGGATACGCCGGCTCTGGACACCGGGGAGCTGTTTTTT
TRBV6-1	-	TRBJ2-3	-	CASSVGSSTDTQYF	TGTGCCAGCAGTGTCGGGAGCAGCACAGATACGCAGTATTTT
TRBV27	-	TRBJ1-1	TRBD1	CASSLRQGKINTEAFF	TGTGCCAGCAGTCTCCGACAGGGAAAGATTAACACTGAAGCTTTCTTT
TRBV6-5	-	TRBJ1-2	TRBD1	CASSYGTGFGYTF	TGTGCCAGCAGTTACGGGACAGGATTTGGCTACACCTTC
TRBV29-1	-	TRBJ2-1	-	CSVTRDSTYNEQFF	TGCAGCGTGACACGGGACTCCACATACAATGAGCAGTTCTTC
TRBV29-1	-	TRBJ2-1	-	CSVDANEQFF	TGCAGCGTTGATGCCAATGAGCAGTTCTTC
TRBV29-1	-	TRBJ2-1	TRBD2	CSVSGTSGYTYNEQFF	TGCAGCGTCTCCGGGACTAGCGGGTACACCTACAATGAGCAGTTCTTC
TRBV24-1	-	TRBJ2-1	TRBD2	CATSERQLAGRYNEQFF	TGTGCCACCAGTGAACGGCAACTAGCGGGAAGATACAATGAGCAGTTCTTC
TRBV6-5	once	TRBJ2-1	-	CASVGIATHEQFF	TGTGCCAGCGTTGGTATAGCTACCCATGAGCAGTTCTTC
TRBV29-1	-	TRBJ2-1	TRBD2	CSVEGRGRMITPYNEQFF	TGCAGCGTTGAAGGTCGCGGGAGGATGATAACCCCCTACAATGAGCAGTTCTTC
TRBV19	-	TRBJ1-5	-	CASRGFGYSNQPQHF	TGTGCCAGTCGTGGGTTCGGATATAGCAATCAGCCCCAGCATTTT
TRBV2	-	TRBJ2-1	TRBD1	CASGQGNEQFF	TGTGCCAGCGGACAGGGCAATGAGCAGTTCTTC
TRBV6-6	-	TRBJ1-1	-	CASSQLIEAFF	TGTGCCAGCAGTCAGCTCATTGAAGCTTTCTTT
TRBV29-1	few	TRBJ1-1	-	CSVETGNTEAFF	TGCAGCGTTGAGACAGGAAACACTGAAGCTTTCTTT